The rows below give T cell receptor beta chains drawn from one sample of a study of cytomegalovirus exposure and HLA in healthy donors. Libraries were prepared by immunoSEQ multiplex PCR; TCRdb keeps only in-frame clonotypes and omits some of them. The profile shows under 90,000 clones, around 78% of them singletons. The specimen was PBMCs. The receptor set was obtained from a man aged 35 to 55 in good health and CMV-seronegative. Each CDR3 is given with its conserved first and last residue. A D gene is named only where the DNA matches it firmly. For some rows the clone size is stated as once, few or many, or as a class when expanded; others skip it.

d_gene,abundance,j_gene,v_gene,CDR3nt,CDR3aa
TRBD1,once,TRBJ2-7,TRBV11-1,TGTGCCAGCAGCTTAGTGAGTTTGGGGACAGGGGGCACCGAGCAGTACTTC,CASSLVSLGTGGTEQYF
.,.,TRBJ2-1,TRBV19,TGTGCCAGTAGTATAGGGGTTGAGGGTGAGCAGTTCTTC,CASSIGVEGEQFF
TRBD1,.,TRBJ1-3,TRBV5-8,TGTGCCAGCAGCGCAGGGGGCTCCGTCTCTGGAAACACCATATATTTT,CASSAGGSVSGNTIYF
TRBD1,few,TRBJ1-4,TRBV30,TGTGCCTGGGGAAAGGGACAGACTAATGAAAAACTGTTTTTT,CAWGKGQTNEKLFF
TRBD2,.,TRBJ2-1,TRBV6-5,TGTGCCAGCAGTTTGCAATCGGCGGGGGGGCGTGAGCAGTTCTTC,CASSLQSAGGREQFF
.,.,TRBJ2-2,TRBV5-5,TGTGCCAGCAGCTTCCTGTTCACCGGGGAGCTGTTTTTT,CASSFLFTGELFF
.,.,TRBJ2-2,TRBV27,TGTGCCAGCAGCACTGCACGGGGTGTCACCGGGGAGCTGTTTTTT,CASSTARGVTGELFF
.,.,TRBJ2-2,TRBV12-2,TGTGCATGTCGCTTTGATCCGACACCGGTCACCGGGGAGCTGTTTTTT,CACRFDPTPVTGELFF
TRBD1,few,TRBJ1-2,TRBV6-1,TGTGCCAGCAGTAGACAGGGGGCTGGCTACACCTTC,CASSRQGAGYTF
TRBD1,.,TRBJ1-5,TRBV19,TGTGCCAGTAGTATAGACCGGACAGGGCCATATAGCAATCAGCCCCAGCATTTT,CASSIDRTGPYSNQPQHF
.,few,TRBJ1-1,TRBV30,TGTGCCTGGAGACTCGACAGCGCTAACACTGAAGCTTTCTTT,CAWRLDSANTEAFF
.,.,TRBJ1-3,TRBV5-5,TGTGCCAGCAGCTTGTATGTGACAGTTTCCTCTGGAAACACCATATATTTT,CASSLYVTVSSGNTIYF
.,.,TRBJ1-6,TRBV6-5,TGTGCCAGCTCGTGGGAGAGAGCGGATAATTCACCCCTCCACTTT,CASSWERADNSPLHF
TRBD1,.,TRBJ2-1,TRBV2,TGTGCCAGCAGAGCCGGGACAGGAGTATCCGGAGCGCAGTTCTTC,CASRAGTGVSGAQFF
.,.,TRBJ1-1,TRBV6-5,TGTGCCAGCAGTTATTTGGGGGGAGCTTTCTTT,CASSYLGGAFF
TRBD2,few,TRBJ2-3,TRBV9,TGTGCCAGCAGCGTGACCGGGACTAGCGGGGGGGTCACAGATACGCAGTATTTT,CASSVTGTSGGVTDTQYF
.,.,TRBJ1-2,TRBV28,TGTGCCAGCAGTTTATCCCCCACAGGGTACTATGGCTACACCTTC,CASSLSPTGYYGYTF
TRBD1,.,TRBJ1-4,TRBV7-9,TGTTCCAGCAGCTACGGACAGGGGGCGAATGAAAAACTGTTTTTT,CSSSYGQGANEKLFF
TRBD1,.,TRBJ2-7,TRBV18,TGTGCCAGCTCGCCCCCTCCGGGACAGGGATCCGAGCAGTACTTC,CASSPPPGQGSEQYF
.,.,TRBJ1-5,TRBV27,TGTGCCAGCAGTTTTTCAGGGAATCAGCCCCAGCATTTT,CASSFSGNQPQHF
TRBD2,.,TRBJ2-3,TRBV7-6,TGTGCCAGCAGAAGACTAGCGGGTTACACAGATACGCAGTATTTT,CASRRLAGYTDTQYF
TRBD2,.,TRBJ2-1,TRBV29-1,TGCAGCGGAGGGACTAGTGGCTGGGATGAGCAGTTCTTC,CSGGTSGWDEQFF
.,.,TRBJ2-7,TRBV10-3,TGTGCCATCAGTGATGGGACACGAAACGCCTACGAGCAGTACTTC,CAISDGTRNAYEQYF
.,.,TRBJ1-2,TRBV19,TGTGCCAGTTCCCCGACAGGAGCTAACTATGGCTACACCTTC,CASSPTGANYGYTF
.,.,TRBJ2-1,TRBV11-3,TGTGCCAGCAGCCCCCCGGGAATGAACTACAATGAGCAGTTCTTC,CASSPPGMNYNEQFF
TRBD2,.,TRBJ2-3,TRBV6-5,TGTGCCAGCAGGTTTAGCGGGGGGGCTACAGATACGCAGTATTTT,CASRFSGGATDTQYF
.,.,TRBJ1-5,TRBV9,TGTGCCAGCAGCGTGAGTCCGGAGGGTCAGCCCCAGCATTTT,CASSVSPEGQPQHF
.,.,TRBJ2-5,TRBV2,TGTGCCAGCAGCGAAAGACCTAGGGAGACCCAGTACTTC,CASSERPRETQYF
.,few,TRBJ1-1,TRBV4-2,TGTGCCAGCAGCCAAGATAGGGGAGGTCACACTGAAGCTTTCTTT,CASSQDRGGHTEAFF
TRBD1,.,TRBJ1-3,TRBV9,TGTGCCAGCAGCGTGACAGGGGCTCGAGACTCTGGAAACACCATATATTTT,CASSVTGARDSGNTIYF
.,.,TRBJ1-5,TRBV7-9,TGTGCCAGCAGCGGAGGACAGTTCAATCAGCCCCAGCATTTT,CASSGGQFNQPQHF
TRBD2,.,TRBJ2-3,TRBV28,TGTGCCAGCAGCCGAGCGGGGGGTAGCACAGATACGCAGTATTTT,CASSRAGGSTDTQYF
.,.,TRBJ1-1,TRBV30,TGTGCCTCCCTCCGGACACAAACTGAAGCTTTCTTT,CASLRTQTEAFF
.,.,TRBJ1-3,TRBV9,TGTGCCAGCAGCGTCGACACCTCTGGAAACACCATATATTTT,CASSVDTSGNTIYF
TRBD1,few,TRBJ1-1,TRBV5-6,TGTGCCAGCAGGGGAGGACAGGGGTACACTGAAGCTTTCTTT,CASRGGQGYTEAFF
TRBD1,few,TRBJ2-1,TRBV11-2,TGTGCCAGCAGCCCACGACAGGGTTCCTACAATGAGCAGTTCTTC,CASSPRQGSYNEQFF
.,.,TRBJ1-5,TRBV15,TGTGCCACCAGCAGAGACAGGACTAAGCAGCCCCAGCATTTT,CATSRDRTKQPQHF
TRBD2,.,TRBJ2-1,TRBV5-4,TGTGCCAGCAGAAGACTAGCGGGGGGCCAGGTCCCCAATGAGCAGTTCTTC,CASRRLAGGQVPNEQFF
.,few,TRBJ2-7,TRBV18,TGTGCCAGCTCACCACGGACAGTCTCCTACGAGCAGTACTTC,CASSPRTVSYEQYF
TRBD2,.,TRBJ2-5,TRBV5-4,TGTGCCAGCAGCCCATCGGGGGGGAGTAAGGAGACCCAGTACTTC,CASSPSGGSKETQYF
TRBD2,.,TRBJ2-7,TRBV5-4,TGTGCCAGCAGCCTCGGACTAGCGGGGTTGGAGCAGTACTTC,CASSLGLAGLEQYF
.,.,TRBJ2-3,TRBV7-6,TGTGCCAGCAGCCCGGGGAGGACCTCTAGCACAGATACGCAGTATTTT,CASSPGRTSSTDTQYF
TRBD1,.,TRBJ1-1,TRBV7-9,TGTGCCAGCAGCTTAAGGACAGGGGTGATCACTGAAGCTTTCTTT,CASSLRTGVITEAFF
.,once,TRBJ1-3,TRBV2,TGTGCCAGCGGGGAGGCGAACTCTGGAAACACCATATATTTT,CASGEANSGNTIYF
.,.,TRBJ2-2,TRBV7-2,TGTGCCAGCAGTTATGGCGGGCCCACCGGGGAGCTGTTTTTT,CASSYGGPTGELFF
.,.,TRBJ1-2,TRBV7-9,TGTGCCAGCAGCTTAGAAGGAGGGTTGGGGGGCTACACCTTC,CASSLEGGLGGYTF
.,.,TRBJ1-4,TRBV29-1,TGCAGCGCTGGCCGGGAGGGGATACATAATGAAAAACTGTTTTTT,CSAGREGIHNEKLFF
.,few,TRBJ1-2,TRBV7-6,TGTGCCAGCAGCTTAAGGCAGGGCTCTGGGCATGGCTACACCTTC,CASSLRQGSGHGYTF
.,.,TRBJ1-5,TRBV7-2,TGTGCCAGCAGCTTAACAGGGTATCAGCCCCAGCATTTT,CASSLTGYQPQHF
.,.,TRBJ1-4,TRBV29-1,TGCAGCGTTGAAGTAGGAGCTGAAAAACTGTTTTTT,CSVEVGAEKLFF
.,few,TRBJ1-5,TRBV7-2,TGTGCCAGCAGCCGACAGGCTGATCAGCCCCAGCATTTT,CASSRQADQPQHF